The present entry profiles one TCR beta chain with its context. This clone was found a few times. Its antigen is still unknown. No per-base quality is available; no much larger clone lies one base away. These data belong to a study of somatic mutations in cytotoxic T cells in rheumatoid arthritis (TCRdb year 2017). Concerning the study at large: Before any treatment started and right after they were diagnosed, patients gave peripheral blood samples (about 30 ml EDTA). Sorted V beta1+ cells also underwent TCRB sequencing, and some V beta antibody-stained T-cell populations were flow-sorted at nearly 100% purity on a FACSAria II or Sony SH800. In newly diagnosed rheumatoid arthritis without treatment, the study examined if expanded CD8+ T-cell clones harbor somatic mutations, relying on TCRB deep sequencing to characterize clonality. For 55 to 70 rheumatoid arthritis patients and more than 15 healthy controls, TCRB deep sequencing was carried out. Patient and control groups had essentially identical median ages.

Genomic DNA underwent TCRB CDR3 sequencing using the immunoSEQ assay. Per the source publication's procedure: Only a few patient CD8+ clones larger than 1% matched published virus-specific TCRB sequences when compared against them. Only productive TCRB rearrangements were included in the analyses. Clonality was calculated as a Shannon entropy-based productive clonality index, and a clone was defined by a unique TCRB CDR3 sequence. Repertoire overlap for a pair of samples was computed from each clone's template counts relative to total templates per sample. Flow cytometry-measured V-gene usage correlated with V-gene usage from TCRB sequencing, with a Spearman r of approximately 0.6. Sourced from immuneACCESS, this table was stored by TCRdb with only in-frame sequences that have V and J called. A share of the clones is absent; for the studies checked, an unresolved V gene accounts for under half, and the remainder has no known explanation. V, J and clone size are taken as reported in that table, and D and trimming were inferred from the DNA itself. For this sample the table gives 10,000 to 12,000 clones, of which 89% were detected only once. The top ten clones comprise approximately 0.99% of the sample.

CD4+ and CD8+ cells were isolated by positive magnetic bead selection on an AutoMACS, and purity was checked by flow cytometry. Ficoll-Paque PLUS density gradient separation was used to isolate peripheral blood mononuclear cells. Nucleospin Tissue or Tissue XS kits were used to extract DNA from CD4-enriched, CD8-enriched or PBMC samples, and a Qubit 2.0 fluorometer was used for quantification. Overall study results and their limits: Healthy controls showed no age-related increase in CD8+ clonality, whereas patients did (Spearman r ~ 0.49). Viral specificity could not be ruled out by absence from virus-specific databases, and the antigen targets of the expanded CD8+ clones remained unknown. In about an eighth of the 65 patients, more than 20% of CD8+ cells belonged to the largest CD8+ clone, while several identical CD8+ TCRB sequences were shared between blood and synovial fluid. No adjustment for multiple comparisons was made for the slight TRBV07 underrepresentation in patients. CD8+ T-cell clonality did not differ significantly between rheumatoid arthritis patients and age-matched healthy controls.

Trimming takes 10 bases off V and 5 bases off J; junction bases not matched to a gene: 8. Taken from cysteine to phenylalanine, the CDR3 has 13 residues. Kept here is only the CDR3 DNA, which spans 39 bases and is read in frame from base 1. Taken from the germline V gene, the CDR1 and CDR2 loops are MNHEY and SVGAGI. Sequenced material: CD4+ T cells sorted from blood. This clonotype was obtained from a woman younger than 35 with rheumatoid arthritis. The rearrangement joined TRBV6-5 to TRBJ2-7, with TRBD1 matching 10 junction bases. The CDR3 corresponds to CATHRQGAHEQYF. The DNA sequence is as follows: TGTGCCACCCATCGACAGGGGGCACACGAGCAGTACTTC.